The 27 T cell receptor beta chains below were found in one sample sequenced in a study of identical twins. From the 5' RACE reads, TCRdb called clonotypes with MiXCR, one entry per CDR3 protein. The sample holds 1.5 million to 2 million distinct CDR3 sequences, around 29% seen once. Sample: cord blood. These receptors were obtained from a newborn girl in good health.

A word on this clonotype: At one end the junction does not follow the germline gene, possibly because of a read error. The chain combines TRBV20-1 with TRBJ1-1, with D uncertain. The CDR3 length is 13 residues. The germline V gene has CDR1 DFQATT and CDR2 SNEGSKA (reference sequence). Written as DNA, the CDR3 is TGCAGTGCTAGAGACCCCATGAACACTGAGGCTTTCTTT. It yields the protein CSARDPMNTEAFF.

The CDR3 sequence: CASSGALRRTGGNQPQHF. The CDR3 DNA reads as TGTGCCAGCAGTGGAGCGCTTCGTAGGACAGGGGGCAATCAGCCCCAGCATTTT. This rearrangement joins TRBV6-1 to TRBJ1-5, with 9 nucleotides matching TRBD1. CDR1 and CDR2 (germline): MNHNS, SASEGT. The CDR3 has 18 amino acids. The V segment lost 4 bases and the J segment 2 bases; nucleotides outside the gene matches: 12.

V usage is TRBV5-1 and J usage is TRBJ1-4, with D hard to call. The ends were cut back, 10 bases at V and 0 bases at J, with 16 bases in the middle. The CDR3 sequence is 15 residues long. Germline V lookup: CDR1 SGHRS, CDR2 YFSETQ. The CDR3 is CAGGHTDATNEKLFF. In DNA form, the CDR3 reads TGCGCCGGTGGCCATACGGATGCAACTAATGAAAAACTGTTTTTT. Using reference TRBV5-1 and TRBJ1-4 for the parts outside the CDR3, the full variable domain is KAGVTQTPRYLIKTRGQQVTLSCSPISGHRSVSWYQQTPGQGLQFLFEYFSETQRNKGNFPGRFSGRQFSNSRSEMNVSTLELGDSALYLCAGGHTDATNEKLFFGSGTQLSVL.

The genes are TRBV2 and TRBJ2-5; TRBD2 agrees at 9 bases. The CDR3 runs 13 residues. Germline trimming cut 8 bases from V and 11 bases from J; bases unmatched to any gene: 12. The germline gives CDR1 SNHLY, CDR2 FYNNEI. The CDR3 here is CASSASGNNEQYF. The CDR3 DNA reads TGTGCCAGCTCGGCTAGCGGGAACAATGAGCAGTACTTC.

The chain is built from TRBV9 and TRBJ2-7, with 11 bases matching TRBD2. Germline-derived CDR1 and CDR2 are SGDLS and YYNGEE. The CDR3 covers 16 residues. The J segment lost 3 bases and the V segment lost 1 base, leaving 6 bases of the junction unmatched. The DNA of the CDR3 is TGTGCCAGCAGCGTACTTCCTAGCGGGGGGAACTACGAGCAGTACTTC. Translating gives CASSVLPSGGNYEQYF.

This sequence joins TRBV6-1 and TRBJ2-5, with D perhaps TRBD2 (5 bases). CDR3 length: 14 amino acids. V lost 4 bases and J lost 5, with 14 bases in between. CDR1 is MNHNS, CDR2 SASEGT, per germline. CDR3 in amino acids: CASSGLSVRETQYF. CDR3 DNA sequence: TGTGCCAGCAGTGGTCTTAGCGTCCGGGAGACCCAGTACTTC.

This clonotype was recorded many times. The rearrangement uses TRBV5-1 and TRBJ2-1; D may be TRBD1 or TRBD2 (5 bases each). Germline V gene data show CDR1 as SGHRS and CDR2 as YFSETQ. The CDR3 is 14 residues long. V gave up 7 bases and J gave up 2 bases, with 13 bases separating them. Here the CDR3 DNA reads TGCGCCAGCTATGAGGGGTTGACCTACAATGAGCAGTTCTTC. Amino acid sequence: CASYEGLTYNEQFF. The whole variable domain, filled in from reference TRBV5-1 and TRBJ2-1, reads KAGVTQTPRYLIKTRGQQVTLSCSPISGHRSVSWYQQTPGQGLQFLFEYFSETQRNKGNFPGRFSGRQFSNSRSEMNVSTLELGDSALYLCASYEGLTYNEQFFGPGTRLTVL.

This clonotype was recorded a few times. V and J are TRBV10-3 and TRBJ2-7, with 10 nucleotides matching TRBD1. CDR3 length: 16 residues. With V trimmed by 6 bases and J by 1 base, 9 bases remained unmatched. Looked up from germline, CDR1 is ENHRY and CDR2 is SYGVKD. CDR3 bases: TGTGCCATCAGGACCCCGGGACAGGGGTTATCCTACGAGCAGTACTTC. Its translation is CAIRTPGQGLSYEQYF.

J is TRBJ2-4 and V is TRBV12-3 or TRBV12-4; TRBD2 is a possible D gene (5 bases). V gave up 3 bases and J gave up 8 bases, with 14 bases separating them. This CDR3 is built from 14 residues. CDR3 nucleotide sequence: TGTGCCAGCAGTTTGGAGGTCGAGAGGTACATTCAGTACTTC. The encoded protein is CASSLEVERYIQYF.

As to this clonotype: One junction end disagrees with the germline gene, perhaps due to a read error. This sequence joins TRBV6-2 or TRBV6-3 and TRBJ2-2; 9 bases are shared with TRBD1. The CDR3 length is 15 residues. CDR1 and CDR2 (germline): MNHEY, SVGEGT. This chain's CDR3 is CASSQGQGNTRELFF. The CDR3 nucleotides read TGTGCCAGCAGCCAAGGACAGGGGAACACCCGGGAGCTGTTTTTT.

The chain carries TRBV9 and TRBJ1-2; 8 bases fit TRBD1. Losses at the gene ends were 0 bases for V and 6 bases for J; bases not matched to a gene: 10. CDR3 length: 16 residues. The germline V gene encodes CDR1 SGDLS and CDR2 YYNGEE. CDR3 amino acids: CASSVEGYGQGHGYTF. As DNA, the CDR3 is TGTGCCAGCAGCGTAGAGGGGTATGGACAGGGACATGGCTACACCTTC.

V gene TRBV28 combines with J gene TRBJ2-1; 13 nucleotides align to TRBD2. The CDR3 loop spans 16 amino acids. V trimming: 4 bases; J trimming: 3 bases; junction bases outside the gene matches: 3. CDR1 is MDHEN, CDR2 SYDVKM, per germline. The CDR3 reads CASSSGTSGNYNEQFF. CDR3 coding DNA: TGTGCCAGCAGTTCTGGGACTAGCGGGAACTACAATGAGCAGTTCTTC.

This chain joins TRBV12-3 or TRBV12-4 and TRBJ2-7, with 10 bases identical to TRBD1. Trimming at V came to 5 bases and at J to 6 bases, leaving 7 bases not matched to a gene. This CDR3 region has 14 residues. CDR3 loop: CASSTRDRGPEQYF. In DNA form, the CDR3 reads TGTGCCAGCAGTACCCGGGACAGGGGTCCCGAGCAGTACTTC.

This rearrangement joins TRBV7-2 to TRBJ2-7; 7 bases align to TRBD1. Trimming cost V 5 bases and J 2 bases; bases outside gene matches: 15. CDR3 length: 17 residues. Germline assignment: CDR1 SGHTA and CDR2 FQGNSA. The CDR3 coding sequence is TGTGCCAGCAGCCCCCCCCCTGGGACAGTGGTCCCCTACGAGCAGTACTTC. This sequence encodes CASSPPPGTVVPYEQYF.

The chain employs TRBV7-9 and TRBJ2-3; 8 positions agree with TRBD2. This CDR3 has 16 residues. Germline CDR1 SEHNR, CDR2 FQNEAQ (reference sequence). V shed 7 bases and J 4 bases; nucleotides not matched to a gene: 13. The CDR3 spells CASTPGAGRVPDTQYF. The CDR3 DNA follows: TGTGCCAGCACCCCAGGTGCCGGGAGGGTTCCAGATACGCAGTATTTT. Filled out from reference TRBV7-9 and TRBJ2-3, the complete variable domain reads DTGVSQNPRHKITKRGQNVTFRCDPISEHNRLYWYRQTLGQGPEFLTYFQNEAQLEKSRLLSDRFSAERPKGSFSTLEIQRTEQGDSAMYLCASTPGAGRVPDTQYFGPGTRLTVL.

J is TRBJ2-2 and V is TRBV9, with D unresolved. The CDR3 length is 14 residues. Germline lookup yields CDR1 SGDLS and CDR2 YYNGEE. Trimming took 0 bases from V and 4 from J, leaving 7 bases between them. CDR3 protein: CASSVDWGTGELFF. CDR3 sequence (DNA): TGTGCCAGCAGCGTAGATTGGGGCACCGGGGAGCTGTTTTTT.

The chain employs TRBV5-1 and TRBJ1-2; TRBD1 aligns across 10 bases. V dropped 4 bases and J dropped 7; count of bases not matched to a gene: 7. Germline V gene sequence: CDR1 SGHRS, CDR2 YFSETQ. The CDR3 runs 14 residues. CDR3 DNA: TGCGCCAGCAGCCACGGACAGGGGGAAACTGGCTACACCTTC. This encodes CASSHGQGETGYTF.

The chain carries TRBV7-9 and TRBJ2-1; D might be TRBD1 (6 bases). Trimming cost V 5 bases and J 2 bases, with 16 bases left between them. The CDR3 consists of 16 residues. CDR1 SEHNR and CDR2 FQNEAQ come from the germline V gene (reference sequence). The DNA of the CDR3 is TGTGCCAGCAGCCGACGGACAGCAAGCGCCTACAATGAGCAGTTCTTC. Translating it yields CASSRRTASAYNEQFF.

The chain combines TRBV5-1 with TRBJ2-1; 16 bases are a match to TRBD2. This CDR3 comprises 19 residues. J lost 7 bases, V lost 4 bases, and 14 bases had no gene match. Looked up from germline, CDR1 is SGHRS and CDR2 is YFSETQ. CDR3 bases: TGCGCCAGCAGCCCACTGCTCCCGGGACTAGCGGGAGGGTCAAATGAGCAGTTCTTC. It translates to CASSPLLPGLAGGSNEQFF. Drawing the rest from reference TRBV5-1 and TRBJ2-1, the complete variable domain is KAGVTQTPRYLIKTRGQQVTLSCSPISGHRSVSWYQQTPGQGLQFLFEYFSETQRNKGNFPGRFSGRQFSNSRSEMNVSTLELGDSALYLCASSPLLPGLAGGSNEQFFGPGTRLTVL.

There are a few counts of this clonotype. This rearrangement joins TRBV3-1 to TRBJ2-3; no clear D. Germline CDR1 reads LGHDT; CDR2 reads YNNKEL (reference sequence). The CDR3 runs to 16 residues. The germline V and J ends were trimmed by 1 base and 1 base, with 12 bases remaining between them. In DNA, the CDR3 is TGTGCCAGCAGCCAAGCTGATGTCCCCCGCACAGATACGCAGTATTTT. Encoded protein: CASSQADVPRTDTQYF.

The chain employs TRBV7-2 and TRBJ2-1; D is perhaps TRBD2 (6 bases). Germline CDR1 and CDR2: SGHTA and FQGNSA. Trimming stripped 5 bases from V and 7 bases from J, with 24 bases between. The CDR3 loop spans 17 amino acids. CDR3 in amino acids: CASSRGLSGPDRNEQFF. CDR3 nucleotide sequence: TGTGCCAGCAGCAGAGGCTTAAGCGGGCCGGATCGGAATGAGCAGTTCTTC.

This clonotype occurred a few times. The chain links TRBV7-9 to TRBJ1-1, with D perhaps matching TRBD1 (6 bases). Germline loops: CDR1 SEHNR, CDR2 FQNEAQ (reference sequence). The CDR3 has 13 amino acids. The V and J ends lost 3 bases and 3 bases respectively, with 8 bases between them. CDR3: CASSLRQDTEAFF. CDR3 DNA: TGTGCCAGCAGCTTGCGACAGGACACTGAAGCTTTCTTT.

On this clonotype: One end of the junction does not line up with germline, which may come from a read error. The V and J genes are TRBV3-1 and TRBJ1-5; 7 bases agree with TRBD1. CDR1 and CDR2 (germline): LGHDT, YNNKEL (reference sequence). CDR3 length equals 17 residues. CDR3 loop: CASSQEAGGRGNRPQHF. The CDR3 DNA is TGTGCCAGCAGCCAAGAGGCAGGGGGAAGGGGCAATCGGCCCCAGCATTTT.

Comments on this clonotype: It may be a read error: a sequence one base away is much more abundant. The chain combines TRBV7-2 with TRBJ2-7; 12 bases map to TRBD2. Germline V gene lookup returns CDR1 SGHTA and CDR2 FQGNSA. CDR3 length: 14 residues. Trimming at V came to 0 bases and at J to 6 bases, leaving 0 bases not matched to a gene. CDR3: CASSLATSGGEQYF. DNA of the CDR3: TGTGCCAGCAGCTTAGCGACTAGCGGGGGCGAGCAGTACTTC.

This clonotype was counted ten times or more. A much bigger clone sits one base away, suggesting this may be a read error. The rearrangement uses TRBV27 and TRBJ2-7; possibly TRBD1 for D (6 bases). The germline V gene has CDR1 MNHEY and CDR2 SMNVEV (reference sequence). Between the trimmed V and J ends, which lost 4 bases and 3 bases, there was a span of 7 bases. The CDR3 sequence is 12 residues long. In DNA form, the CDR3 reads TGTGCCAGCAGTTCAGGGGACTACGAGCAGTACTTC. Translating it yields CASSSGDYEQYF.

This clonotype has a handful of counts. The chain has TRBV5-1 and TRBJ2-5; D possibly corresponds to TRBD2 (5 bases). The CDR3 has 14 amino acids. The V end lost 4 bases, the J end lost 11 bases, and 21 bases lay between the germline ends. Looked up from germline, CDR1 is SGHRS and CDR2 is YFSETQ. The CDR3 sequence: CASSPTGTYNEQYF. In DNA, the CDR3 is TGCGCCAGCAGCCCAACGGGAACCTACAATGAGCAGTACTTC.

This clonotype has only a few counts. The V and J genes are TRBV7-8 and TRBJ1-4, with D perhaps TRBD1 (6 bases). Germline CDR1 and CDR2: SGHVS and FQNEAQ. The V and J ends lost 5 bases and 5 bases respectively, with 15 bases between them. The CDR3 loop spans 15 amino acids. The CDR3 DNA sequence: TGTGCCAGCAGCCCTGACAGGATTTACAATGAAAAACTGTTTTTT. Translated, it gives CASSPDRIYNEKLFF.